The 5 T cell receptor beta chains below all came from one sample that was sequenced in a study of T cell repertoires in cytomegalovirus infection. Their target antigens are unknown. One entry per CDR3 protein results from TCRdb running MiXCR on the reads. The repertoire has approximately 340,000 distinct CDR3 sequences, 25% to 35% of them found once; the top ten carry roughly 20%. The material sequenced was cultured PBMCs, taken from culture after CMV antigen stimulation. These receptors originate from a human donor in good health (CMV status not recorded). Some clones in this sample may be carry-over from other donors' samples.

This clonotype was seen a handful of times. The CDR3, as DNA: TGTGCCAGCAGCGTAAGGGGACAGGGGGCAGTATCCTACAATGAGCAGTTCTTC. Protein product: CASSVRGQGAVSYNEQFF. The chain has TRBV9 and TRBJ2-1, with TRBD1 matching over 12 bases. Trimming cost V 1 base and J 1 base; bases outside gene matches: 6. This CDR3 comprises 18 residues. Germline assignment: CDR1 SGDLS and CDR2 YYNGEE.

This clonotype turned up a few times. The rearrangement joins TRBV19 to TRBJ2-4; perhaps TRBD2 as D (6 bases). The CDR3 length is 14 residues. Germline CDR1 and CDR2: LNHDA and SQIVND (reference sequence). V shed 5 bases and J shed 2 bases, with 10 bases lying between them. The CDR3 sequence: CASSVAASKNIQYF. The CDR3 DNA follows: TGTGCCAGTAGTGTAGCGGCCTCCAAAAACATTCAGTACTTC.

The gene calls are TRBV29-1 and TRBJ1-1; no firm D call. There are 13 residues in the CDR3. V was pared by 3 bases and J by 5 bases, with 13 bases between. The V gene's germline CDR1 is SQVTM and CDR2 ANQGSEA. The CDR3 reads CSVETLAGTEAFF. The CDR3 DNA is TGCAGCGTTGAGACTCTTGCAGGTACTGAAGCTTTCTTT.

In its sample, this clonotype was seen once. This sequence may be a read error, since a much larger clone differs from it by one base. The conserved phenylalanine or tryptophan is not found at the CDR3 terminus, so this likely reflects a read error. J is TRBJ2-3 and V is TRBV19; D gene unclear. CDR3 length: 14 residues. Between the trimmed V and J ends, which lost 2 bases and 4 bases, there was a span of 10 bases. Germline CDR1 LNHDA, CDR2 SQIVND (reference sequence). The CDR3: CASSIITDADTQYL. Written as DNA, the CDR3 is TGTGCCAGTAGTATAATAACAGATGCAGATACGCAGTATTTA.

This clonotype appeared a few times. This chain connects TRBV6-6 to TRBJ1-1, with 8 bases fitting TRBD1. The germline V gene encodes CDR1 MNHNY and CDR2 SVGAGI (reference sequence). The J segment lost 6 bases and the V segment lost 0 bases, leaving 3 bases of the junction unmatched. CDR3 length: 14 residues. The CDR3 region has the DNA TGTGCCAGCAGTTACTCGACAGGGGACGCTGAAGCTTTCTTT. It yields the protein CASSYSTGDAEAFF.